This is a list of T cell receptor beta chains from one sample in a study of breast tumors, draining lymph nodes, adjacent tissues. TCRdb reanalysed the multiplex PCR reads using MiXCR and keeps one entry per CDR3 protein. The sample yields fewer than 300,000 distinct CDR3 sequences, about 32% seen once. Sequencing used axillary lymph node tissue. The receptor source for this set is a female donor with breast cancer. Some clones in this sample may be carry-over from other donors' samples. Each CDR3 is given with its conserved first and last residue. The order of the fields is D gene, J gene, clone size, V gene, CDR3 protein, CDR3 DNA. A D gene is named only where the DNA matches it firmly. Some rows mark clone size as missing; the rest say once, few, many or name a class of expanded clone.

.,TRBJ2-7,many,TRBV19,CASSITGITYEQYF,TGTGCCAGTAGTATTACGGGCATAACCTACGAGCAGTACTTC
TRBD1,TRBJ2-7,many,TRBV7-9,CASSLVGTGRYEQYF,TGTGCCAGCAGCTTGGTTGGGACAGGGAGGTACGAGCAGTACTTC
.,TRBJ1-2,.,TRBV7-2,CASTWGPGPNYGYPF,TGTGCCAGCACCTGGGGTCCGGGACCGAACTATGGCTACCCCTTC
TRBD1,TRBJ2-7,.,TRBV20-1,CSIGQGEYEQYF,TGCAGTATTGGACAGGGAGAATACGAGCAGTACTTC
.,TRBJ2-3,many,TRBV14,CASSQARLRADTQYF,TGTGCCAGCAGCCAAGCTCGGCTTAGGGCAGATACGCAGTATTTT
.,TRBJ2-7,many,TRBV4-3,CASSQDITAWGYEQYF,TGCGCCAGCAGCCAAGATATAACTGCTTGGGGCTACGAGCAGTACTTC
.,TRBJ1-5,.,TRBV2,CASKGQVVNQPQHF,TGTGCCAGCAAGGGGCAGGTTGTCAATCAGCCCCAGCATTTT
TRBD2,TRBJ2-3,many,TRBV6-1,CASTFRVGGLSDTQYF,TGTGCCAGCACCTTCAGAGTGGGAGGGCTCTCAGATACGCAGTATTTT
TRBD1,TRBJ2-5,many,TRBV19,CASSTETGGKETQYF,TGTGCCAGTAGTACGGAGACAGGGGGCAAGGAGACCCAGTACTTC
.,TRBJ2-2,few,TRBV3-1,CASSPSTGPGELFF,TGTGCCAGCAGCCCCAGCACGGGTCCCGGGGAGCTGTTTTTT
TRBD2,TRBJ2-1,many,TRBV5-6,CASSSYYLAGEVNEQFF,TGTGCCAGCAGCTCCTATTACCTAGCGGGAGAGGTCAATGAGCAGTTCTTC
.,TRBJ2-7,many,TRBV6-2/TRBV6-3,CASGPFSGEYF,TGTGCCAGTGGACCCTTTAGTGGGGAGTACTTC
.,TRBJ2-7,many,TRBV27,CASSLWGKPEQYF,TGTGCCAGCAGTTTGTGGGGGAAGCCCGAGCAGTACTTC
TRBD1,TRBJ1-1,many,TRBV7-6,CASSSSGGENTEAFF,TGTGCCAGCAGCTCCTCAGGGGGCGAGAACACTGAAGCTTTCTTT
TRBD1,TRBJ1-2,.,TRBV20-1,CSARDGGTGDRGYTF,TGCAGTGCTAGAGATGGGGGGACAGGGGATCGCGGCTACACCTTC
TRBD2,TRBJ2-1,many,TRBV6-6,CASSYRTSGSYNEQFF,TGTGCCAGCAGTTACAGGACTAGCGGGAGTTACAATGAGCAGTTCTTC
.,TRBJ2-1,.,TRBV6-2/TRBV6-3,CASSYAPPYGTLYNEQFF,TGTGCCAGCAGTTACGCCCCGCCTTACGGGACGCTATACAATGAGCAGTTCTTC
.,TRBJ2-7,.,TRBV12-3/TRBV12-4,CAGSLVSGGIAEQYF,TGTGCCGGCAGTTTAGTCTCCGGGGGCATCGCCGAGCAGTACTTC
TRBD2,TRBJ2-7,many,TRBV25-1,CASSFSSGNYEQYF,TGTGCCAGCAGTTTTTCTAGCGGAAACTACGAGCAGTACTTC